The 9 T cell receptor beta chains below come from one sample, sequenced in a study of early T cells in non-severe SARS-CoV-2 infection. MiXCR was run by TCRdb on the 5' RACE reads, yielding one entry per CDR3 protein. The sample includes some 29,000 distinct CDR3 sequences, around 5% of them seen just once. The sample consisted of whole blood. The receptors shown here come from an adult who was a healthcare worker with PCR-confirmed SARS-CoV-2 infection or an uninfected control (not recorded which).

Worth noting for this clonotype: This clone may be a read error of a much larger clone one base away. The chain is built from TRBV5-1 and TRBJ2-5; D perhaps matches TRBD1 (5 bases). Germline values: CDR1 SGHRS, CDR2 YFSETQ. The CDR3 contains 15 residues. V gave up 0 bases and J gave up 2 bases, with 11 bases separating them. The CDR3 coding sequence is TGCGCCAGCAGCTTGGAGGCCAGACAGCAAGAGACCCAGTACTTC. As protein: CASSLEARQQETQYF.

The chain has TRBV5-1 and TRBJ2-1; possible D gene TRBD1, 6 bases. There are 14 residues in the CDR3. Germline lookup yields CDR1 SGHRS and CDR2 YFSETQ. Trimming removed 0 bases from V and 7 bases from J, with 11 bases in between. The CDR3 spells CASSLGGRINEQFF. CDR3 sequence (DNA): TGCGCCAGCAGCTTGGGGGGGCGCATAAATGAGCAGTTCTTC.

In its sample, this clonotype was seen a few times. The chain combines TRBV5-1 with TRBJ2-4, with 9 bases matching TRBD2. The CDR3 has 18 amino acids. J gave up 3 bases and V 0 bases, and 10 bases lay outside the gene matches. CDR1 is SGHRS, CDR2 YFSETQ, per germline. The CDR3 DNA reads TGCGCCAGCAGCTTGGACACCGGGACTAGCCCACACAAAAACATTCAGTACTTC. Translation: CASSLDTGTSPHKNIQYF.

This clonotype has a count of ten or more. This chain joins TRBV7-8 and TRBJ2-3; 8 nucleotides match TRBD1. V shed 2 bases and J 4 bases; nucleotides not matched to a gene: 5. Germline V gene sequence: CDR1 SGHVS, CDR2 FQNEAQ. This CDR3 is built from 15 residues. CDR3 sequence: CASSLTGQGPDTQYF. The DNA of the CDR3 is TGTGCCAGCAGCTTAACCGGACAGGGTCCAGATACGCAGTATTTT.

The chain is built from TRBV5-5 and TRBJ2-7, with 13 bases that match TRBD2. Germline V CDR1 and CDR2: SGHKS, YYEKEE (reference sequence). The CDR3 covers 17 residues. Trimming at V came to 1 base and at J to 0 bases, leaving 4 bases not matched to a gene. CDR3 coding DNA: TGTGCCAGCAGCTTGAGACTAGCGGGAGGTTCCTCCTACGAGCAGTACTTC. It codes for CASSLRLAGGSSYEQYF.

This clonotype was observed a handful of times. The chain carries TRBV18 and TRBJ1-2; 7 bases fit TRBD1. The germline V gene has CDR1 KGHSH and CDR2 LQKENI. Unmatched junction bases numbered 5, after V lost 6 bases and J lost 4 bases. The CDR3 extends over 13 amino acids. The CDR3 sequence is CASSEGQRYGYTF. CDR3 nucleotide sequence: TGTGCCAGCTCCGAGGGACAGCGCTATGGCTACACCTTC.

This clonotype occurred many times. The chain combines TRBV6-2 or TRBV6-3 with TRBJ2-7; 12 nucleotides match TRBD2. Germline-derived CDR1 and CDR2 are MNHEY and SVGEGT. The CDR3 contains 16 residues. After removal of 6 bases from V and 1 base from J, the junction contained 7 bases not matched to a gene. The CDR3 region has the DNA TGTGCCAGCAGAATTCTTACTAGCGGGAGGTCCTACGAGCAGTACTTC. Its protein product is CASRILTSGRSYEQYF.

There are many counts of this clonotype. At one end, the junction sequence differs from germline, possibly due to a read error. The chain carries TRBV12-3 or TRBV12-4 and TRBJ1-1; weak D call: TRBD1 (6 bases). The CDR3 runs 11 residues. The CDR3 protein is CASRLSGPGVF. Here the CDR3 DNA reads TGTGCCAGCAGACTATCGGGACCAGGGGTCTTT.

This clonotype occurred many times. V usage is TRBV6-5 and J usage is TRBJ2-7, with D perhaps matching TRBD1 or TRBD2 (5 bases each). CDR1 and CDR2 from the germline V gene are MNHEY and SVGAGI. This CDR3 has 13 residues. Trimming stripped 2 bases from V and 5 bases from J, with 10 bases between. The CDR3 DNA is TGTGCCAGCAGTTACGCAGGGCGGGACGAGCAGTACTTC. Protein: CASSYAGRDEQYF.